The 9 T cell receptor beta chains listed next were all sequenced from one sample in a study of blood T cell repertoires in COVID-19. Here immunoSEQ multiplex PCR was the method, and the copy in TCRdb shows in-frame clones only, minus some. The sample shows hundreds of thousands of clones, under 90% of them seen only once. Sequenced input: PBMCs or T cells enriched from blood (not recorded which). These receptors originate from a man aged 25 to 40 who had recovered from COVID-19.

The chain links TRBV27 to TRBJ2-7; TRBD1 aligns across 8 bases. In germline, CDR1 is MNHEY, CDR2 SMNVEV (reference sequence). The CDR3 covers 15 residues. Trimming took 8 bases from V and 0 from J; bases not matched to a gene: 9. In DNA, the CDR3 is TGTGCCAGCGCTTCCGACGGGACAGGCTCCTACGAGCAGTACTTC. Translation: CASASDGTGSYEQYF.

This chain uses TRBV5-6 with TRBJ1-3; D remains unclear. The V end was cut by 2 bases, the J end by 3 bases, with 15 bases between. Germline assignment: CDR1 SGHDT and CDR2 YYEEEE. This CDR3 has 16 residues. CDR3 loop: CASSFTRVLGGNTIYF. Written as DNA, the CDR3 is TGTGCCAGCAGCTTTACGAGGGTTTTAGGTGGAAACACCATATATTTT.

The chain joins TRBV9 to TRBJ1-4; 7 bases agree with TRBD1. This CDR3 region has 15 residues. CDR1 SGDLS and CDR2 YYNGEE come from the germline V gene. J was trimmed by 5 bases and V by 4 bases; bases with no gene match: 8. The DNA for the CDR3 is TGTGCCAGCAGCTCCCGGGACAGAGGAAATGAAAAACTGTTTTTT. This sequence encodes CASSSRDRGNEKLFF.

This sequence joins TRBV4-2 and TRBJ2-1; possibly TRBD1 for D (6 bases). The germline V gene has CDR1 LGHNA and CDR2 YNFKEQ. Trimming cost V 7 bases and J 4 bases, with 14 bases left between them. The CDR3 covers 14 residues. CDR3 sequence: CASNSGTLYNEQFF. CDR3 bases: TGTGCCAGCAATTCCGGGACACTTTACAATGAGCAGTTCTTC.

The chain combines TRBV19 with TRBJ2-1; 11 bases match TRBD2. Germline CDR1 and CDR2: LNHDA and SQIVND (reference sequence). The V segment lost 0 bases and the J segment 8 bases; nucleotides outside the gene matches: 9. The CDR3 is 17 residues long. Written as DNA, the CDR3 is TGTGCCAGTAGTATAGATAGGGTAGCGGGGGGGCCTGATGAGCAGTTCTTC. Translated, it gives CASSIDRVAGGPDEQFF.

Note on this clone: This CDR3 is also generated by other DNA sequences in the sample. The chain has TRBV18 and TRBJ1-4; D uncertain. The V gene lost 5 bases and the J gene lost 5 bases, with 3 bases spanning the gap. The CDR3 consists of 11 residues. Germline V gene data show CDR1 as KGHSH and CDR2 as LQKENI. CDR3 sequence (DNA): TGTGCCAGCTCATTAAATGAAAAACTGTTTTTT. Translation gives CASSLNEKLFF.

This clone was recorded once. The chain uses TRBV27 and TRBJ1-5, with a tentative D call TRBD1 (6 bases). Trimming left V 6 bases short and J 1 base short, with 13 bases between. This CDR3 has 15 residues. CDR1 MNHEY and CDR2 SMNVEV come from the germline V gene (reference sequence). DNA for the CDR3: TGTGCCAGCAGCCCGACAGGAACCAGCAATCAGCCCCAGCATTTT. It yields the protein CASSPTGTSNQPQHF.

This chain connects TRBV27 to TRBJ1-2; TRBD1 aligns across 7 bases. CDR1 and CDR2 from the germline V gene are MNHEY and SMNVEV (reference sequence). The CDR3 covers 15 residues. After removal of 5 bases from V and 4 bases from J, the junction contained 10 bases not matched to a gene. CDR3 coding DNA: TGTGCCAGCAGTCCCTCGACAGGGAGTTTCTATGGCTACACCTTC. Its protein product is CASSPSTGSFYGYTF.

The chain is built from TRBV15 and TRBJ1-3; D is ambiguous. Germline V lookup: CDR1 LNHNV, CDR2 YYDKDF (reference sequence). The CDR3 consists of 14 residues. Trimming took off 5 bases at V and 0 bases at J, with 8 bases between the two ends. The CDR3: CATSEGSSGNTIYF. CDR3 in DNA: TGTGCCACCAGCGAAGGGAGCTCTGGAAACACCATATATTTT.